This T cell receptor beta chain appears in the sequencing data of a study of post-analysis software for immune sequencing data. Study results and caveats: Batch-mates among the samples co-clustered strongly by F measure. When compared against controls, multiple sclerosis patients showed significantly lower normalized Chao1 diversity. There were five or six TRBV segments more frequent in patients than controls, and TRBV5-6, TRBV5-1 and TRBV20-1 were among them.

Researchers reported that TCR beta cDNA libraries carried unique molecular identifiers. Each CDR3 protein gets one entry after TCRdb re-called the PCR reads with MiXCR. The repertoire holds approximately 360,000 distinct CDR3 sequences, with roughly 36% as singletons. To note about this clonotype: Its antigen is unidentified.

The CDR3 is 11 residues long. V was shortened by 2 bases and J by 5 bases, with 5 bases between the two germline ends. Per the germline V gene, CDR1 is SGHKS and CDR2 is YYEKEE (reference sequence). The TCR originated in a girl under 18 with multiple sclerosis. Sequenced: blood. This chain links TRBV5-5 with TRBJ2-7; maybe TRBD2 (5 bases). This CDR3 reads CASSLLDEQYF. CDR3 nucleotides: TGTGCCAGCAGCTTACTAGACGAGCAGTACTTC. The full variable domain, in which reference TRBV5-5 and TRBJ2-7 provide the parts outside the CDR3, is DAGVTQSPTHLIKTRGQQVTLRCSPISGHKSVSWYQQVLGQGPQFIFQYYEKEERGRGNFPDRFSARQFPNYSSELNVNALLLGDSALYLCASSLLDEQYFGPGTRLTVT.